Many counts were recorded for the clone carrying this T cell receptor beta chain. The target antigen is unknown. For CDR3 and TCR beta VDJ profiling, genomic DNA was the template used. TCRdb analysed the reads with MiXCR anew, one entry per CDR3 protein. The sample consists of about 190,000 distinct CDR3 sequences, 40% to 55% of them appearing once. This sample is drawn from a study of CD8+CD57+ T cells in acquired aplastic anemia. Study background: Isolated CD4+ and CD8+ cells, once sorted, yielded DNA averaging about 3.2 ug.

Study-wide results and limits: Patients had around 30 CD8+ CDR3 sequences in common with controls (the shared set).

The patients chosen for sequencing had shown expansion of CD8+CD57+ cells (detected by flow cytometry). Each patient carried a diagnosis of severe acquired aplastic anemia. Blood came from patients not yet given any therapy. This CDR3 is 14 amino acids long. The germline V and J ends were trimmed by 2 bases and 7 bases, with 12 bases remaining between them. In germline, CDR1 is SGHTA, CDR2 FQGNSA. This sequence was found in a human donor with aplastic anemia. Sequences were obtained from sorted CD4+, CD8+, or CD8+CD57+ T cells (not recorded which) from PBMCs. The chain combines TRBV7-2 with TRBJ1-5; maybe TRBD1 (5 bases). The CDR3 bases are TGTGCCAGCAGCTTAACATCGGAGGGGCAGCCCCAGCATTTT. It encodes CASSLTSEGQPQHF.